This T cell receptor (beta chain) came from a study of T cell responses to AZD1222 COVID-19 vaccine. Trimming cost V 1 base and J 8 bases; bases outside gene matches: 6. The CDR3 is made up of 15 amino acids. The germline CDR1 and CDR2 sequences are LGHDT and YNNKEL (reference sequence). Study-wide findings and caveats: Spike-specific TCR breadth and depth went up after people got two AZD1222 doses. White British ancestry dominated among donors, who included more females, and clonal diversity was possibly underestimated.

Regarding this clone: What it binds is unknown.

The table came from immunoSEQ multiplex PCR; TCRdb's copy has only in-frame clones and leaves some out. Here the sample spans about 100,000 clones, around 90% being singletons. The sequencing here drew on peripheral blood, taken on day 0 of AZD1222 vaccination. The sequence came from an adult in good health. The chain uses TRBV3-1 (or the pseudogene TRBV3-2) and TRBJ2-1; TRBD2 matches at 9 bases. The CDR3 sequence: CASSQVSSGNHEQFF. CDR3 nucleotides: TGTGCCAGCAGCCAAGTTTCTAGCGGGAACCATGAGCAGTTCTTC.